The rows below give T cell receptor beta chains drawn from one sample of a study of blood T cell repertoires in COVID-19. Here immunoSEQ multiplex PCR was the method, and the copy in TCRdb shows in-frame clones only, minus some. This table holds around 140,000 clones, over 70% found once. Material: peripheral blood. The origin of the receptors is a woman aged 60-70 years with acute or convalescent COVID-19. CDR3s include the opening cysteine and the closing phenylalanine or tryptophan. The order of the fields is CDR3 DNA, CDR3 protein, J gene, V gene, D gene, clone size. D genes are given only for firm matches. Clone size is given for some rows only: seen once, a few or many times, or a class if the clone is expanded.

CDR3 DNA: TGTGCCACCAGTGGGACTAGCGGGGGAAGCACAGATACGCAGTATTTT
CDR3 protein: CATSGTSGGSTDTQYF
J gene: TRBJ2-3
V gene: TRBV24-1
D gene: TRBD2
clone size: NA

CDR3 DNA: TGTGCCAGTCGTGGGACAGGGATCACCGGGGAGCTGTTTTTT
CDR3 protein: CASRGTGITGELFF
J gene: TRBJ2-2
V gene: TRBV28
D gene: TRBD1
clone size: NA

CDR3 DNA: TGTGCCAGCAGCTCCAGGACTCGCACAGATACGCAGTATTTT
CDR3 protein: CASSSRTRTDTQYF
J gene: TRBJ2-3
V gene: TRBV9
D gene: NA
clone size: NA

CDR3 DNA: TGTGCCAGCACTCCGGGAGGGTCCTACAATGAGCAGTTCTTC
CDR3 protein: CASTPGGSYNEQFF
J gene: TRBJ2-1
V gene: TRBV9
D gene: TRBD2
clone size: NA

CDR3 DNA: TGTGCCAGCAGCGTGGGGGGAGGTGGATGGCGTAACACTGAAGCTTTCTTT
CDR3 protein: CASSVGGGGWRNTEAFF
J gene: TRBJ1-1
V gene: TRBV9
D gene: NA
clone size: NA

CDR3 DNA: TGTGCCAGCAGTTACTCGCCGGGAGGGCCGAATGAGCAGTTCTTC
CDR3 protein: CASSYSPGGPNEQFF
J gene: TRBJ2-1
V gene: TRBV6-2/TRBV6-3
D gene: TRBD2
clone size: NA

CDR3 DNA: TGTGCCAGCCCTTCTCCGGGACAGGTGATCATCCCTGAAGCTTTCTTT
CDR3 protein: CASPSPGQVIIPEAFF
J gene: TRBJ1-1
V gene: TRBV21-1
D gene: NA
clone size: NA

CDR3 DNA: TGTGCCAGCGGACGGGCGGGGAACTATGGCTACACCTTC
CDR3 protein: CASGRAGNYGYTF
J gene: TRBJ1-2
V gene: TRBV19
D gene: NA
clone size: NA

CDR3 DNA: TGTGCCAGCAGCTTAATGGCTAGCATCACAGATACGCAGTATTTT
CDR3 protein: CASSLMASITDTQYF
J gene: TRBJ2-3
V gene: TRBV7-3
D gene: NA
clone size: NA

CDR3 DNA: TGTGCCAGCAGTGCTCCCTGGAGGGGGGACAGGCATAACACAGATACGCAGTATTTT
CDR3 protein: CASSAPWRGDRHNTDTQYF
J gene: TRBJ2-3
V gene: TRBV6-4
D gene: TRBD1
clone size: NA

CDR3 DNA: TGCGCCAGCACGGGGTACAATGAGCAGTTCTTC
CDR3 protein: CASTGYNEQFF
J gene: TRBJ2-1
V gene: TRBV5-1
D gene: NA
clone size: NA

CDR3 DNA: TGTGCCAGCAGCTTTCGGGGACAGGGACTCAATGAGCAGTTCTTC
CDR3 protein: CASSFRGQGLNEQFF
J gene: TRBJ2-1
V gene: TRBV5-4
D gene: TRBD1
clone size: NA

CDR3 DNA: TGCGCCAGCAGCTTGGCCCACCTAGCGGGAGGGGGCAATGAGCAGTTCTTC
CDR3 protein: CASSLAHLAGGGNEQFF
J gene: TRBJ2-1
V gene: TRBV5-1
D gene: TRBD2
clone size: once

CDR3 DNA: TGTGCCAGCAGTGAACACAGGGCTGAAGCTTTCTTT
CDR3 protein: CASSEHRAEAFF
J gene: TRBJ1-1
V gene: TRBV2
D gene: NA
clone size: NA

CDR3 DNA: TGTGCCAGCGGCCCACCGCGGGACTTTAGCACAGATACGCAGTATTTT
CDR3 protein: CASGPPRDFSTDTQYF
J gene: TRBJ2-3
V gene: TRBV6-2/TRBV6-3
D gene: NA
clone size: NA

CDR3 DNA: TGTGCCAGCAGTTTAGCGCAGCTTTTATACGAGCAGTACTTC
CDR3 protein: CASSLAQLLYEQYF
J gene: TRBJ2-7
V gene: TRBV6-6
D gene: NA
clone size: NA

CDR3 DNA: TGTGCCATCAGTGACGGGGTTTGGGAAAAACTGTTTTTT
CDR3 protein: CAISDGVWEKLFF
J gene: TRBJ1-4
V gene: TRBV10-3
D gene: NA
clone size: NA

CDR3 DNA: TGTGCCAGCAGTTTATCCGCAGGGATCAATGAAAAACTGTTTTTT
CDR3 protein: CASSLSAGINEKLFF
J gene: TRBJ1-4
V gene: TRBV27
D gene: NA
clone size: NA

CDR3 DNA: TGTGCCAGCAGTAGACAGTACGAGCAGTACTTC
CDR3 protein: CASSRQYEQYF
J gene: TRBJ2-7
V gene: TRBV28
D gene: NA
clone size: NA

CDR3 DNA: TGTGCCAGTAGTATAGCGCGTCAAGAGACCCAGTACTTC
CDR3 protein: CASSIARQETQYF
J gene: TRBJ2-5
V gene: TRBV19
D gene: NA
clone size: once

CDR3 DNA: TGTGCCAGCAGCGTAGAAGGGACTAGGGCCTACAATGAGCAGTTCTTC
CDR3 protein: CASSVEGTRAYNEQFF
J gene: TRBJ2-1
V gene: TRBV9
D gene: TRBD2
clone size: once

CDR3 DNA: TGTGCCTGGAGGAGGCCGGTGAACTATGGCTACACCTTC
CDR3 protein: CAWRRPVNYGYTF
J gene: TRBJ1-2
V gene: TRBV30
D gene: NA
clone size: NA

CDR3 DNA: TGCAGTGCTAGTTTGGGCCGCACTCTCAATCAGCCCCAGCATTTT
CDR3 protein: CSASLGRTLNQPQHF
J gene: TRBJ1-5
V gene: TRBV20-1
D gene: NA
clone size: few

CDR3 DNA: TGTGCCAGCAGTTTTCAGAACACCGGGGAGCTGTTTTTT
CDR3 protein: CASSFQNTGELFF
J gene: TRBJ2-2
V gene: TRBV27
D gene: NA
clone size: once

CDR3 DNA: TGTGCCAGCAGTTTAGGAGGGAGCGGCACCGGGGAGCTGTTTTTT
CDR3 protein: CASSLGGSGTGELFF
J gene: TRBJ2-2
V gene: TRBV28
D gene: NA
clone size: NA

CDR3 DNA: TGCGCCAGCAGCTTAAGACAAGCCACAGATACGCAGTATTTT
CDR3 protein: CASSLRQATDTQYF
J gene: TRBJ2-3
V gene: TRBV5-1
D gene: NA
clone size: NA

CDR3 DNA: TGTGCCAGTAGTATCCCCATCTCCGGGACAGAGAAGACTGAAGCTTTCTTT
CDR3 protein: CASSIPISGTEKTEAFF
J gene: TRBJ1-1
V gene: TRBV19
D gene: TRBD1
clone size: NA

CDR3 DNA: TGTGTCAGAAGCCCGAAGACTAGCGGGAGGAACTACGAGCAGTACTTC
CDR3 protein: CVRSPKTSGRNYEQYF
J gene: TRBJ2-7
V gene: TRBV7-5
D gene: NA
clone size: NA

CDR3 DNA: TGTGCCAGTAGTACCCCCCGCGGGCTGGGCAATCAGCCCCAGCATTTT
CDR3 protein: CASSTPRGLGNQPQHF
J gene: TRBJ1-5
V gene: TRBV19
D gene: NA
clone size: NA

CDR3 DNA: TGCAGCGTTTTCCGGCGGGAGGGATCCTACAATGAGCAGTTCTTC
CDR3 protein: CSVFRREGSYNEQFF
J gene: TRBJ2-1
V gene: TRBV29-1
D gene: TRBD2
clone size: NA

CDR3 DNA: TGTGCCAGCAGCTTAGGGGCCCAGGGGACCGGGGAGCTGTTTTTT
CDR3 protein: CASSLGAQGTGELFF
J gene: TRBJ2-2
V gene: TRBV7-6
D gene: NA
clone size: NA

CDR3 DNA: TGTGCCAGCAGTGTACAGGGTCCGGACACTGAAGCTTTCTTT
CDR3 protein: CASSVQGPDTEAFF
J gene: TRBJ1-1
V gene: TRBV2
D gene: NA
clone size: NA

CDR3 DNA: TGCAGCGTTGAAGATCGGGGGACAGGGGGTAAGGATACGCAGTATTTT
CDR3 protein: CSVEDRGTGGKDTQYF
J gene: TRBJ2-3
V gene: TRBV29-1
D gene: TRBD1
clone size: NA

CDR3 DNA: TGTGCCAGCAGCCAAGAAGGGACTAGCGGAGGACGAAACACCGGGGAGCTGTTTTTT
CDR3 protein: CASSQEGTSGGRNTGELFF
J gene: TRBJ2-2
V gene: TRBV3-1/TRBV3-2
D gene: TRBD2
clone size: NA

CDR3 DNA: TGTGCCAGCAGTTTACCTTTGACAGGGGTGGGGGGTCTTTGGACAGATACGCAGTATTTT
CDR3 protein: CASSLPLTGVGGLWTDTQYF
J gene: TRBJ2-3
V gene: TRBV28
D gene: TRBD1
clone size: NA

CDR3 DNA: TGCGCCAGCAGCCAAGGAGGGGGTAGGGCAAACTATGGCTACACCTTC
CDR3 protein: CASSQGGGRANYGYTF
J gene: TRBJ1-2
V gene: TRBV4-1
D gene: NA
clone size: NA

CDR3 DNA: TGTGCCGCAGGTAGGGGTTCGGCGAGCACTGAAGCTTTCTTT
CDR3 protein: CAAGRGSASTEAFF
J gene: TRBJ1-1
V gene: TRBV28
D gene: NA
clone size: NA

CDR3 DNA: TGTGCCACCAGCAGAGGTAGCAGTGTGTCCTACGAGCAGTACTTC
CDR3 protein: CATSRGSSVSYEQYF
J gene: TRBJ2-7
V gene: TRBV15
D gene: NA
clone size: NA

CDR3 DNA: TGTGCCAGCAGTTTATCGGGACAGAGGCAGCCCCAGCATTTT
CDR3 protein: CASSLSGQRQPQHF
J gene: TRBJ1-5
V gene: TRBV28
D gene: TRBD1
clone size: NA

CDR3 DNA: TGTGCCAGCAGCAAAGACGCAGGGGGTAATAGCAATCAGCCCCAGCATTTT
CDR3 protein: CASSKDAGGNSNQPQHF
J gene: TRBJ1-5
V gene: TRBV21-1
D gene: NA
clone size: NA

CDR3 DNA: TGTGCCTGGAGGGGGCAGACAAATCAGCCCCAGCATTTT
CDR3 protein: CAWRGQTNQPQHF
J gene: TRBJ1-5
V gene: TRBV30
D gene: NA
clone size: few

CDR3 DNA: TGCGCCAGCAGCCAAGTCCTAGCGGGACTCACAGATACGCAGTATTTT
CDR3 protein: CASSQVLAGLTDTQYF
J gene: TRBJ2-3
V gene: TRBV4-1
D gene: TRBD2
clone size: few

CDR3 DNA: TGTGCCAGTAGTATACCCGTGAACACTGAAGCTTTCTTT
CDR3 protein: CASSIPVNTEAFF
J gene: TRBJ1-1
V gene: TRBV19
D gene: NA
clone size: NA

CDR3 DNA: TGTGCCAGCAGCTATGGGAACAGGAATAATGAAAAACTGTTTTTT
CDR3 protein: CASSYGNRNNEKLFF
J gene: TRBJ1-4
V gene: TRBV7-8
D gene: NA
clone size: NA

CDR3 DNA: TGCAGTGCTAGTGAGGGAGGGGTCTCAAGGCAGGTGCAGTACTTC
CDR3 protein: CSASEGGVSRQVQYF
J gene: TRBJ2-7
V gene: TRBV20-1
D gene: TRBD2
clone size: NA

CDR3 DNA: TGTGCCAGCAGCTGGGGACTAGTTAACGAGCAGTACTTC
CDR3 protein: CASSWGLVNEQYF
J gene: TRBJ2-7
V gene: TRBV7-2
D gene: TRBD2
clone size: once

CDR3 DNA: TGCGCCAGCAGCCACGATCAAGATGATAAACGGTACGAGCAGTACTTC
CDR3 protein: CASSHDQDDKRYEQYF
J gene: TRBJ2-7
V gene: TRBV4-1
D gene: NA
clone size: NA

CDR3 DNA: TGTGCCAGCAGCTTAGACCCGTTCGACAGTTCCTACGAGCAGTACTTC
CDR3 protein: CASSLDPFDSSYEQYF
J gene: TRBJ2-7
V gene: TRBV11-2
D gene: NA
clone size: NA

CDR3 DNA: TGTGCCAGCAGCGGACAGGGTGGGGGGAATGAGCAGTTCTTC
CDR3 protein: CASSGQGGGNEQFF
J gene: TRBJ2-1
V gene: TRBV11-3
D gene: TRBD1
clone size: NA

CDR3 DNA: TGTGCCAGCACGCGGGGGAGAGACGCTTTCTTT
CDR3 protein: CASTRGRDAFF
J gene: TRBJ1-1
V gene: TRBV28
D gene: NA
clone size: NA

CDR3 DNA: TGTGCCTGGAGTTCCCTCCTCCGGGACAGGAATGGGGTAGCTTTCTTT
CDR3 protein: CAWSSLLRDRNGVAFF
J gene: TRBJ1-1
V gene: TRBV30
D gene: TRBD1
clone size: NA

CDR3 DNA: TGTGCCAGCAGCCAAGCCGGGGGGATCTATGGCTACACCTTC
CDR3 protein: CASSQAGGIYGYTF
J gene: TRBJ1-2
V gene: TRBV3-1/TRBV3-2
D gene: NA
clone size: NA

CDR3 DNA: TGTGCCAGCAGTTTAGCAGGGATAGGGGAGCTGTTTTTT
CDR3 protein: CASSLAGIGELFF
J gene: TRBJ2-2
V gene: TRBV27
D gene: NA
clone size: NA

CDR3 DNA: TGTGCCAGCAGCCCCCTTTCTGGGGCCAACGTCCTGACTTTC
CDR3 protein: CASSPLSGANVLTF
J gene: TRBJ2-6
V gene: TRBV6-5
D gene: NA
clone size: NA

CDR3 DNA: TGTGCCAGCAGCTATACAGGGGCCGGAAGGGAAAAACTGTTTTTT
CDR3 protein: CASSYTGAGREKLFF
J gene: TRBJ1-4
V gene: TRBV6-5
D gene: TRBD1
clone size: NA

CDR3 DNA: TGTGCCAGTAGTTCGGGACTAGCGGGAGGAACCCGCTCCTACAATGAGCAGTTCTTC
CDR3 protein: CASSSGLAGGTRSYNEQFF
J gene: TRBJ2-1
V gene: TRBV19
D gene: TRBD2
clone size: NA